This T cell receptor beta chain was retrieved from a study of T cell repertoires in ileal Crohn's disease. The V gene end was trimmed by 5 bases and the J gene end by 1 base; junction bases not matched to a gene: 4. The germline V gene has CDR1 PRHDT and CDR2 FYEKMQ (reference sequence). The CDR3 consists of 14 residues. Indicated time point: proximal margin of the surgical specimen (macroscopically non-inflamed). Repertoires were generated with immunoSEQ multiplex PCR, while TCRdb's copy carries only in-frame clones and drops some. The table lists several thousand clones, about two thirds of them singletons.

This chain joins TRBV13 and TRBJ2-7, with 8 bases fitting TRBD1. The sample consisted of ileal tissue. This clonotype originated in an adult with Crohn's disease. For the CDR3, the DNA is TGTGCCAGCAGCCCCGGACAGGGATCCTACGAGCAGTACTTC. Residues: CASSPGQGSYEQYF.